This T cell receptor (beta chain) was captured by sequencing in a study of blood T cell repertoires in COVID-19. Across the study: Italy, Spain and the United States were the sources of the convalescent and acute COVID-19 samples. PBMCs, B-cell-depleted T cells, or T cells provided the cDNA or gDNA that made up the material.

As originally analysed: Estimates of nucleated cell counts were drawn from the amplification of reference gene primers. Repertoires were generated with immunoSEQ multiplex PCR, while TCRdb's copy carries only in-frame clones and drops some. That table gives V, J and clone size, and the DNA gave D and trimming. The data contain just over 150,000 clones, more than 65% of them singletons. The germline gives CDR1 LGHNA, CDR2 YSLEER. V was clipped by 3 bases and J by 7 bases, with 18 bases between them. There are 16 residues in the CDR3. This chain joins TRBV4-3 and TRBJ1-4, with D maybe TRBD1 (5 bases). The source material was peripheral blood. The sequence was collected from a woman aged 45 to 65 with acute or convalescent COVID-19. The CDR3: CASSHPGTQAAEKLFF. The CDR3 DNA reads as TGCGCCAGCAGCCATCCCGGGACTCAGGCGGCTGAAAAACTGTTTTTT.